This TCR beta chain was obtained from a study of blood T cell repertoires in COVID-19 (dated by TCRdb to 2020 to 2022). For the study in its entirety: The collaborator samples originated in the United States, Italy and Spain and spanned the acute and convalescent phases of COVID-19. Sample metadata almost always included a de-identified subject ID, COVID-19 status, age in years and sex. The prospective study material was composed of cDNA or gDNA derived from T cells, B-cell-depleted T cells, or PBMCs. Where available, HLA class I and class II types were taken from metadata supplied by the sample provider and were not determined by assay-based typing. The dataset comprised deeply sampled blood TCRbeta repertoires from subjects exposed to, actively infected with, or recovered from COVID-19. The samples were drawn from two sources: the first 160 participants of the ongoing ImmuneRACE study, and 1,200 or so subjects contributed by 6 global collaborators. A freely available public database, intended as a resource for researchers studying the immune response to SARS-CoV-2, is where the repertoires were released.

The immunoSEQ Assay, a bias-controlled multiplex PCR, was used to amplify TCRbeta CDR3 regions from genomic DNA. From the authors' description of their analysis: The number of nucleated cells in each sample was estimated from the amplification of reference gene primers within the assay. To quantify the absolute abundance of each unique TCRbeta CDR3 rearrangement, sequence reads were collapsed and filtered. For each sample, productive Simpson clonality was calculated by taking the square root of Simpson's diversity index across productive rearrangements. Drawn from immuneACCESS, this table holds only the in-frame rearrangements with V and J called that TCRdb kept. Clones are partly lost; checked studies trace under half to an unresolved V gene and leave the rest unexplained. V, J and clone size are those of that table, while D and trimming were read from the DNA. This sample lists 30,000 or so clones; around 85% were detected once. Jointly, the top ten make up 7% to 10% of the sample.

From its cysteine to its phenylalanine, the CDR3 spans 16 amino acids. The retained sequence is limited to the CDR3, 48 bases, with the frame set at the first base. Sequences SGHNT (CDR1) and YYREEE (CDR2) are obtained from the germline V gene (reference sequence). Trimming at the junction amounts to 4 bases on V and 6 bases on J, and the germline ends lie 17 bases apart. In its sample, this clone was seen a few times. Its antigen is still unknown. It has no much larger one-base neighbor in the sample; base qualities were not kept. Results and caveats for the whole study, not just this receptor: Clinical and demographic metadata were provided uncurated, with the amount varying by source and participant.

The collaborating institutions used their own protocols to collect whole blood in K2EDTA tubes. For TCRbeta analysis, collaborator samples were shipped as frozen whole blood, as isolated PBMCs, or as DNA extracted from either sample type. The rearranged segments are TRBV5-4 and TRBJ1-6; TRBD1 is possibly the D segment (6 matching bases). This clonotype was obtained from a man older than 75 with active COVID-19. The sample was peripheral blood. The sequenced DNA is TGTGCCAGCAGCCTGGGGCGGCCAGGGGTTAATTCACCCCTCCACTTT. Translated, it gives CASSLGRPGVNSPLHF. When the CDR3 is completed using the reference TRBV5-4 and TRBJ1-6 genes on either side, the full variable domain is ETGVTQSPTHLIKTRGQQVTLRCSSQSGHNTVSWYQQALGQGPQFIFQYYREEENGRGNFPPRFSGLQFPNYSSELNVNALELDDSALYLCASSLGRPGVNSPLHFGNGTRLTVT.